A selection of T cell receptor beta chains follows, all from one sample in a study of blood T cell repertoires in COVID-19. The method was immunoSEQ multiplex PCR; TCRdb's version includes in-frame clones alone and lacks a portion of them. The top ten clones hold around 20% of a sample with about 77,000 clones, about 73% of them seen once. Sequences were obtained from peripheral blood. The source is a man in his sixties with acute or convalescent COVID-19. Each CDR3 is given with its conserved first and last residue. D genes are given only for firm matches. Some rows mark clone size as missing; the rest say once, few, many or name a class of expanded clone.

v_gene	d_gene	j_gene	abundance	CDR3aa	CDR3nt
TRBV28	NA	TRBJ1-4	few	CASSPDPPTGRPNEKLFF	TGTGCCAGCAGTCCCGACCCCCCAACAGGGCGGCCTAATGAAAAACTGTTTTTT
TRBV27	TRBD1	TRBJ2-1	NA	CASSSLLPGQGLGQFF	TGTGCCAGCAGTTCCCTACTACCGGGACAGGGCCTAGGGCAGTTCTTC
TRBV9	TRBD1	TRBJ1-1	NA	CASSVGDSEENTEAFF	TGTGCCAGCAGCGTAGGGGACAGCGAAGAGAACACTGAAGCTTTCTTT
TRBV24-1	TRBD2	TRBJ2-1	few	CATSDSGTSGNYEQFF	TGTGCCACCAGTGATTCCGGGACTAGCGGGAACTATGAGCAGTTCTTC
TRBV2	TRBD2	TRBJ2-1	few	CASSGGTSGGTYNEQFF	TGTGCCAGCAGTGGAGGGACTAGCGGGGGTACCTACAATGAGCAGTTCTTC
TRBV5-1	NA	TRBJ2-3	NA	CASSLAGGDTDTQYF	TGCGCCAGCAGCTTGGCCGGCGGAGACACAGATACGCAGTATTTT
TRBV9	NA	TRBJ2-6	NA	CASSPPGTLPSGANVLTF	TGTGCCAGCAGCCCTCCAGGGACTCTCCCCTCTGGGGCCAACGTCCTGACTTTC
TRBV30	NA	TRBJ1-3	NA	CAWRGAAGNTIYF	TGTGCCTGGAGGGGCGCTGCAGGAAACACCATATATTTT
TRBV27	TRBD1	TRBJ1-1	NA	CASSTISQGEMNTEAFF	TGTGCCAGCAGTACAATAAGTCAGGGGGAAATGAACACTGAAGCTTTCTTT
TRBV5-1	NA	TRBJ2-2	NA	CASSLALGRELFF	TGCGCCAGCAGCTTGGCGTTGGGCAGGGAGCTGTTTTTT
TRBV29-1	NA	TRBJ2-1	NA	CSVRSAEDPFF	TGCAGCGTTAGGTCGGCGGAGGATCCGTTCTTC
TRBV28	NA	TRBJ1-3	NA	CASSNGQLGSGNTIYF	TGTGCCAGCAGCAACGGACAGCTAGGCTCTGGAAACACCATATATTTT
TRBV15	NA	TRBJ2-5	NA	CATSRDSFSLQETQYF	TGTGCCACCAGCAGAGATTCTTTCTCACTCCAAGAGACCCAGTACTTC
TRBV24-1	NA	TRBJ1-5	NA	CATSAKAGRPF	TGTGCCACCAGTGCAAAAGCCGGGAGACCTTTT
TRBV6-5	TRBD2	TRBJ2-5	NA	CASSYSKAGDGGTQYF	TGTGCCAGCAGTTACTCAAAGGCGGGGGACGGGGGGACCCAGTACTTC
TRBV6-5	NA	TRBJ1-2	NA	CASSLEGVAYGYTF	TGTGCCAGCAGTCTTGAGGGGGTGGCCTATGGCTACACCTTC
TRBV28	NA	TRBJ2-2	NA	CASSGSANTGELFF	TGTGCCAGTTCGGGAAGTGCGAACACCGGGGAGCTGTTTTTT
TRBV5-6	NA	TRBJ2-1	NA	CASSSGLGGALGEQFF	TGTGCCAGCAGCTCCGGACTAGGGGGAGCTTTGGGTGAGCAGTTCTTC
TRBV12-5	TRBD1	TRBJ2-5	few	CASGPVTGEETQYF	TGTGCTAGTGGACCTGTAACAGGGGAAGAGACCCAGTACTTC
TRBV3-1/TRBV3-2	NA	TRBJ2-1	NA	CASSQSAGIQDEQFF	TGTGCCAGCAGCCAAAGTGCAGGGATTCAGGATGAGCAGTTCTTC
TRBV11-2	TRBD1	TRBJ2-1	NA	CASSGGRTGWDNEQFF	TGTGCCAGCAGCGGAGGACGGACAGGTTGGGACAATGAGCAGTTCTTC
TRBV5-1	TRBD2	TRBJ2-3	NA	CASSSGGTDTQYF	TGCGCCAGCAGCTCGGGAGGAACAGATACGCAGTATTTT
TRBV27	TRBD2	TRBJ2-1	NA	CASRSHSIKGLAGGPSYNEQFF	TGTGCCAGCAGAAGTCACTCGATTAAGGGACTAGCGGGAGGACCTTCCTACAATGAGCAGTTCTTC
TRBV27	TRBD1	TRBJ2-6	NA	CASRTGGNGGVLTF	TGTGCCAGCAGGACAGGGGGCAATGGGGGCGTCCTGACTTTC
TRBV27	NA	TRBJ1-1	few	CASSLGDSGTEAFF	TGTGCCAGCAGTTTAGGGGACTCGGGGACTGAAGCTTTCTTT
TRBV13	TRBD1	TRBJ1-1	NA	CASSLDQGAAMNTEAFF	TGTGCCAGCAGCTTAGATCAGGGGGCGGCCATGAACACTGAAGCTTTCTTT
TRBV9	NA	TRBJ1-3	NA	CASSPIARPGNTIYF	TGTGCCAGCAGCCCAATAGCCCGACCTGGAAACACCATATATTTT
TRBV18	NA	TRBJ1-2	few	CASSRSTDYGYTF	TGTGCCAGCTCCCGCAGCACAGACTATGGCTACACCTTC
TRBV19	NA	TRBJ2-3	NA	CASRPVLTDTQYF	TGTGCCAGTAGACCAGTCCTCACAGATACGCAGTATTTT
TRBV10-1	NA	TRBJ2-3	NA	CASSESEGTDTQYF	TGCGCCAGCAGTGAGTCCGAGGGAACAGATACGCAGTATTTT
TRBV5-1	TRBD1	TRBJ1-2	NA	CASSLATGLGTGINYGYTF	TGCGCCAGCAGCTTGGCCACCGGGTTAGGGACAGGGATTAACTATGGCTACACCTTC
TRBV7-7	TRBD1	TRBJ2-5	NA	CASSFLGTGLETQYF	TGTGCCAGCAGCTTCCTGGGGACAGGGCTAGAGACCCAGTACTTC
TRBV11-2	TRBD1	TRBJ2-1	NA	CASSSPGQGANNEQFF	TGTGCCAGCAGCTCTCCAGGACAGGGGGCCAACAATGAGCAGTTCTTC
TRBV10-1	TRBD1	TRBJ2-7	few	CASSDRGRYEQYF	TGCGCCAGCAGCGACAGGGGACGGTACGAGCAGTACTTC
TRBV6-5	TRBD2	TRBJ2-1	NA	CASSRTGTSTEQFF	TGTGCCAGCAGTCGTACCGGGACTAGCACTGAGCAGTTCTTC
TRBV5-1	TRBD2	TRBJ2-2	NA	CASSNSGRANTGELFF	TGCGCCAGCAGCAATAGCGGGAGGGCGAACACCGGGGAGCTGTTTTTT
TRBV7-6	TRBD1	TRBJ2-5	NA	CASSQRPTGTVQETQYF	TGTGCCAGCAGCCAAAGACCGACCGGGACAGTTCAAGAGACCCAGTACTTC
TRBV3-1/TRBV3-2	NA	TRBJ1-6	NA	CASSQGRETPLHF	TGTGCCAGCAGCCAAGGCAGGGAAACACCCCTCCACTTT
TRBV6-1	TRBD1	TRBJ1-4	NA	CASSEEGARLHEKLFF	TGTGCCAGCAGTGAAGAGGGGGCCCGGCTCCATGAAAAACTGTTTTTT
TRBV11-2	TRBD1	TRBJ1-5	few	CASSPGGFNQPQHF	TGTGCCAGCAGCCCAGGGGGGTTCAATCAGCCCCAGCATTTT
TRBV11-2	NA	TRBJ2-7	NA	CASSPGWTYEQYF	TGTGCCAGCAGCCCGGGGTGGACCTACGAGCAGTACTTC
TRBV4-1	TRBD1	TRBJ2-5	few	CASSPTARTGVGETQYF	TGCGCCAGCAGCCCTACCGCGCGGACAGGGGTAGGGGAGACCCAGTACTTC
TRBV6-5	NA	TRBJ1-1	NA	CASGHPNTEAFF	TGTGCCAGCGGACATCCCAACACTGAAGCTTTCTTT
TRBV24-1	TRBD2	TRBJ2-3	NA	CATSAGETSRADTQYF	TGTGCCACCAGTGCGGGCGAGACTAGCAGGGCAGATACGCAGTATTTT
TRBV19	NA	TRBJ1-5	NA	CASSRGPVSNQPQHF	TGTGCCAGTTCGCGCGGCCCAGTAAGCAATCAGCCCCAGCATTTT
TRBV4-1	NA	TRBJ1-3	NA	CASSHRTDTTGNTIYF	TGCGCCAGCAGCCACCGAACTGACACCACTGGAAACACCATATATTTT
TRBV3-1/TRBV3-2	TRBD2	TRBJ2-3	medium-sized	CASRMTSGTSTDTQYF	TGTGCCAGCAGGATGACTAGCGGTACCAGCACAGATACGCAGTATTTT
TRBV11-2	NA	TRBJ2-5	few	CASSFLQETQYF	TGTGCCAGCAGCTTCCTCCAAGAGACCCAGTACTTC
TRBV7-9	NA	TRBJ1-2	NA	CASSLGGRGYTF	TGTGCCAGCAGCCTAGGGGGGCGTGGCTACACCTTC
TRBV5-4	TRBD1	TRBJ2-2	NA	CASSQPGQGNTGELFF	TGTGCCAGCAGCCAGCCCGGACAGGGTAACACCGGGGAGCTGTTTTTT
TRBV2	NA	TRBJ1-5	NA	CASRKDGENQPQHF	TGTGCCAGCAGGAAAGACGGGGAAAATCAGCCCCAGCATTTT
TRBV7-2	TRBD2	TRBJ2-1	once	CASSLLAGADNEQFF	TGTGCCAGCAGCTTACTAGCGGGGGCCGACAATGAGCAGTTCTTC
TRBV30	NA	TRBJ2-5	once	CAWGLTGRVETQYF	TGTGCCTGGGGCTTAACAGGGCGGGTTGAGACCCAGTACTTC